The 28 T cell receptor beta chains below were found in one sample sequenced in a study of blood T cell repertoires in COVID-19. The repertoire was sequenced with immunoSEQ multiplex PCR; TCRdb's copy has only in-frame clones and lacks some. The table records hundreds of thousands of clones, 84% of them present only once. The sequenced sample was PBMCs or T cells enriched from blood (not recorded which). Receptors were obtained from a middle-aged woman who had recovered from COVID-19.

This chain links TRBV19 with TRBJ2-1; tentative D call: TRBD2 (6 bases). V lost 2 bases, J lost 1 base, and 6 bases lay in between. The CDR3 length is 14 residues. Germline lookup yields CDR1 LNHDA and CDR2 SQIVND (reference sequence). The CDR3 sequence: CASSILASYNEQFF. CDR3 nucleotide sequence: TGTGCCAGTAGTATACTAGCGTCCTACAATGAGCAGTTCTTC.

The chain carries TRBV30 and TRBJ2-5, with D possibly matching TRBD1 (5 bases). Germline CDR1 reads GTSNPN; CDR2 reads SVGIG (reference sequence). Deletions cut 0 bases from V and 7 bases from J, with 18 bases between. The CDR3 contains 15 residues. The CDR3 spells CAWSVTGTPRGTQYF. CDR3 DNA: TGTGCCTGGAGTGTTACAGGCACTCCAAGAGGGACCCAGTACTTC. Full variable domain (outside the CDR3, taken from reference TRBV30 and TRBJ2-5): SQTIHQWPATLVQPVGSPLSLECTVEGTSNPNLYWYRQAAGRGLQLLFYSVGIGQISSEVPQNLSASRPQDRQFILSSKKLLLSDSGFYLCAWSVTGTPRGTQYFGPGTRLLVL.

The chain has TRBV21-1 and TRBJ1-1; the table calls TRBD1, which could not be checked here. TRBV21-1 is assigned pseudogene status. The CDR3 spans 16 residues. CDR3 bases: TGTGCCAGCAGCCAACAACAGGGGGCGGGGAACACTGAAGCTTTCTTT. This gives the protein CASSQQQGAGNTEAFF.

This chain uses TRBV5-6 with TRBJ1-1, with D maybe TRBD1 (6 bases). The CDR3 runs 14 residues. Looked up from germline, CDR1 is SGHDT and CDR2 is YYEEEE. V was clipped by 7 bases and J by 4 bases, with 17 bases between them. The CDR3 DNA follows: TGTGCCAGCGCCCCCGGGGGGCTAAGCACTGAAGCTTTCTTT. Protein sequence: CASAPGGLSTEAFF. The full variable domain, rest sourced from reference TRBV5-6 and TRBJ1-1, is DAGVTQSPTHLIKTRGQQVTLRCSPKSGHDTVSWYQQALGQGPQFIFQYYEEEERQRGNFPDRFSGHQFPNYSSELNVNALLLGDSALYLCASAPGGLSTEAFFGQGTRLTVV.

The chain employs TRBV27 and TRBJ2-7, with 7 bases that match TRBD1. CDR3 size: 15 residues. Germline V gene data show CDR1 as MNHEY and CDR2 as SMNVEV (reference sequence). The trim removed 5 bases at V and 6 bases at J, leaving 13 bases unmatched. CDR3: CASSPHRDRPSEQYF. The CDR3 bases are TGTGCCAGCAGTCCACACCGGGACAGACCCTCCGAGCAGTACTTC.

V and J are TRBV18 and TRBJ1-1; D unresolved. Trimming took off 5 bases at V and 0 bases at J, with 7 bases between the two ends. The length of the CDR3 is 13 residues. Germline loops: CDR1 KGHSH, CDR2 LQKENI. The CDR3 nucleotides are TGTGCCAGCTCAGCAACAGTGAACACTGAAGCTTTCTTT. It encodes CASSATVNTEAFF.

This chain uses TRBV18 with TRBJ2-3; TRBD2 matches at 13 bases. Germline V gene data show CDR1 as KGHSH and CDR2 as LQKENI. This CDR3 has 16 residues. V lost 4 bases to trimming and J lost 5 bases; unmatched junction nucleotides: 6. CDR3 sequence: CASSLYGLAGVDTQYF. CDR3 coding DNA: TGTGCCAGCTCACTTTACGGACTAGCGGGAGTAGATACGCAGTATTTT. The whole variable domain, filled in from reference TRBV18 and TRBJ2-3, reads NAGVMQNPRHLVRRRGQEARLRCSPMKGHSHVYWYRQLPEEGLKFMVYLQKENIIDESGMPKERFSAEFPKEGPSILRIQQVVRGDSAAYFCASSLYGLAGVDTQYFGPGTRLTVL.

CDR3 amino acids: CASSAQTGASLNSPLHF. In nucleotides, the CDR3 is TGTGCCAGCAGCGCGCAGACAGGGGCCTCACTTAATTCACCCCTCCACTTT. This sequence joins TRBV7-6 and TRBJ1-6; 8 bases map to TRBD1. The germline V gene has CDR1 SGHVS and CDR2 FNYEAQ. This CDR3 is 17 amino acids long. V was pared by 5 bases and J by 6 bases, with 12 bases of the junction left unmatched. Looking up the rest from reference TRBV7-6 and TRBJ1-6 gives the full variable domain: GAGVSQSPRYKVTKRGQDVALRCDPISGHVSLYWYRQALGQGPEFLTYFNYEAQQDKSGLPNDRFSAERPEGSISTLTIQRTEQRDSAMYRCASSAQTGASLNSPLHFGNGTRLTVT.

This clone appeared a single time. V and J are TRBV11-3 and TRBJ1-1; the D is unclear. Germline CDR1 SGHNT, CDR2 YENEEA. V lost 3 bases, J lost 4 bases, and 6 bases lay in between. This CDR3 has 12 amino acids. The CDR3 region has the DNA TGTGCCAGCAGCTTCGCAGTCACTGAAGCTTTCTTT. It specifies CASSFAVTEAFF.

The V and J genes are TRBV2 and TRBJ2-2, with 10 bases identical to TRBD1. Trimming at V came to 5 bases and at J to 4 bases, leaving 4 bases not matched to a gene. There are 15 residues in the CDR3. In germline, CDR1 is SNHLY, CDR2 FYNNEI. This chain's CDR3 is CASSIWTGGTGELFF. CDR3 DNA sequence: TGTGCCAGCAGTATTTGGACAGGGGGCACCGGGGAGCTGTTTTTT.

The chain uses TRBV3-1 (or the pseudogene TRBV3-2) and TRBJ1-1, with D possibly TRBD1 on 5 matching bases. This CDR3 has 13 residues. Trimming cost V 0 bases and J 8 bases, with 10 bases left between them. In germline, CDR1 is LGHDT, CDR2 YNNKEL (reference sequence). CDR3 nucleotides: TGTGCCAGCAGCCAAGAATCGGGACTAGAAGCTTTCTTT. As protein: CASSQESGLEAFF.

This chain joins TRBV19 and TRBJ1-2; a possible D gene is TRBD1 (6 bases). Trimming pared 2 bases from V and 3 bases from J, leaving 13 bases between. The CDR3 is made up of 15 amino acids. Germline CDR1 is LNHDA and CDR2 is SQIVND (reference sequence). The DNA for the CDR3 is TGTGCCAGTAGTATAAGACCCAGGACAGACTATGGCTACACCTTC. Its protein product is CASSIRPRTDYGYTF. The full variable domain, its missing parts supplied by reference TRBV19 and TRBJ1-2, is DGGITQSPKYLFRKEGQNVTLSCEQNLNHDAMYWYRQDPGQGLRLIYYSQIVNDFQKGDIAEGYSVSREKKESFPLTVTSAQKNPTAFYLCASSIRPRTDYGYTFGSGTRLTVV.

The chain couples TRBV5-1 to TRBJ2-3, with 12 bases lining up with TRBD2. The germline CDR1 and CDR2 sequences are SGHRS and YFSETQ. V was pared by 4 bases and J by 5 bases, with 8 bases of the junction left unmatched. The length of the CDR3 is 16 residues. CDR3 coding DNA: TGCGCCAGCAGCCCCCTACTAGCGGGAGGTATAGATACGCAGTATTTT. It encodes CASSPLLAGGIDTQYF.

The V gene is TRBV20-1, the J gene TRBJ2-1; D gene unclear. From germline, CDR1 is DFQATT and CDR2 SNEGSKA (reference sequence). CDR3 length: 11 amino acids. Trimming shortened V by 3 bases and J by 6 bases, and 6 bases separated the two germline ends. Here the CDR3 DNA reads TGCAGTGCTAGTCCCAGCAATGAGCAGTTCTTC. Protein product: CSASPSNEQFF.

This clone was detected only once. CDR3 nucleotides: TGTGCCACCAGTGACCCACTAGCTAGCGGATGGAGCTCCTACAATGAGCAGTTCTTC. This encodes CATSDPLASGWSSYNEQFF. V gene TRBV24-1 combines with J gene TRBJ2-1; 7 bases align to TRBD2. J lost 0 bases, V lost 4 bases, and 14 bases had no gene match. The V gene's germline CDR1 is KGHDR and CDR2 SFDVKD. The CDR3 is 19 amino acids.

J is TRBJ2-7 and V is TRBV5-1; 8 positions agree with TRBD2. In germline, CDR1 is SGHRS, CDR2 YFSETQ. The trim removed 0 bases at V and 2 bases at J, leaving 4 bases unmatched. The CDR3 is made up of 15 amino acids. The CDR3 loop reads CASSLVTGGAYEQYF. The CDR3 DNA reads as TGCGCCAGCAGCTTGGTCACGGGAGGGGCCTACGAGCAGTACTTC.

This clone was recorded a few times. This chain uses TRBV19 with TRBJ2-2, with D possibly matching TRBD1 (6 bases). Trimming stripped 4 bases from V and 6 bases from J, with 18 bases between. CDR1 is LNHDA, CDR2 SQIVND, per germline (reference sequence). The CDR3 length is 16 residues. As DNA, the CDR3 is TGTGCCAGTAGTAAGGCCTGGACAGTTGAGTCCGGGGAGCTGTTTTTT. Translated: CASSKAWTVESGELFF.

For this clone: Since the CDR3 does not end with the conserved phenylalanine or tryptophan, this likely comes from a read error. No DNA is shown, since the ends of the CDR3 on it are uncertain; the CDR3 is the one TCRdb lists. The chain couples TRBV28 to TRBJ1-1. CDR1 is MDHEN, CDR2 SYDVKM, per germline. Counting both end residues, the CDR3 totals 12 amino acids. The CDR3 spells CASSQEGREGTI.

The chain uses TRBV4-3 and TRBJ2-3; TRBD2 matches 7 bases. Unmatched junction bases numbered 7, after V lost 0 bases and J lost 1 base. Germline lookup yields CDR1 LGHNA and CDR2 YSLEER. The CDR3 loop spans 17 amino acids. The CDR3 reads CASSQDRLARRTDTQYF. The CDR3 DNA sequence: TGCGCCAGCAGCCAAGATAGACTAGCCCGACGCACAGATACGCAGTATTTT.

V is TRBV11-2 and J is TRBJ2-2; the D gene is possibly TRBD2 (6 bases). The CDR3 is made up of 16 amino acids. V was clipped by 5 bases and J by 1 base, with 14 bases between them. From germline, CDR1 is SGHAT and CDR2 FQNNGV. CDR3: CASSPWGEWNTGELFF. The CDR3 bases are TGTGCCAGCAGCCCCTGGGGGGAATGGAACACCGGGGAGCTGTTTTTT.

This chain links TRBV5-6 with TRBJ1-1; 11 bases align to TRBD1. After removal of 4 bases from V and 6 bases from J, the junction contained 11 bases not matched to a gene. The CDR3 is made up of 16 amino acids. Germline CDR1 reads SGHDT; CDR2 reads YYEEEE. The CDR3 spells CASSEGQGARLAEAFF. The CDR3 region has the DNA TGTGCCAGCAGCGAAGGACAGGGGGCACGATTGGCTGAAGCTTTCTTT.

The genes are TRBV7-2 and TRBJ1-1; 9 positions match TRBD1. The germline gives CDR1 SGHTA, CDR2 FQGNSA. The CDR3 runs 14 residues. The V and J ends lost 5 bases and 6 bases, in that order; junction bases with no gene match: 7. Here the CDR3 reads CASSLGQGRAEAFF. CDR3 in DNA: TGTGCCAGCAGCCTGGGACAGGGCAGGGCTGAAGCTTTCTTT.

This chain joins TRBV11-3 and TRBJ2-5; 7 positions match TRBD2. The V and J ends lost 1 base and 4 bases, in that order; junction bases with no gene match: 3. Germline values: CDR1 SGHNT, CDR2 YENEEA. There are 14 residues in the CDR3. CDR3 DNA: TGTGCCAGCAGCTTAGGCGGGAGTACAGAGACCCAGTACTTC. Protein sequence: CASSLGGSTETQYF.

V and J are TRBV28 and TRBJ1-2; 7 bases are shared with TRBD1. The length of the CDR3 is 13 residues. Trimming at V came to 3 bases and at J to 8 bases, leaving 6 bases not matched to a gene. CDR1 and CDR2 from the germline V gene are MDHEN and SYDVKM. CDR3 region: CASSFGQVKGYTF. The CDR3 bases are TGTGCCAGCAGTTTTGGACAGGTGAAAGGCTACACCTTC.

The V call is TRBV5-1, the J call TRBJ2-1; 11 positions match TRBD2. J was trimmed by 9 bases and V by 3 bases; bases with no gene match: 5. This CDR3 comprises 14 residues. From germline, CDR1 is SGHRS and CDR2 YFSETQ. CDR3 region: CASSSGLADGEQFF. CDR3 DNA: TGCGCCAGCAGCTCGGGACTAGCGGATGGTGAGCAGTTCTTC.

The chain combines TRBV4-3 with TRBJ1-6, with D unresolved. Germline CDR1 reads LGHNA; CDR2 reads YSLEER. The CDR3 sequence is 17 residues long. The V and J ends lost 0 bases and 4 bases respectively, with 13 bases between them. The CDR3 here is CASSQEREEWYNSPLHF. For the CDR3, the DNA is TGCGCCAGCAGCCAAGAAAGGGAGGAGTGGTATAATTCACCCCTCCACTTT.

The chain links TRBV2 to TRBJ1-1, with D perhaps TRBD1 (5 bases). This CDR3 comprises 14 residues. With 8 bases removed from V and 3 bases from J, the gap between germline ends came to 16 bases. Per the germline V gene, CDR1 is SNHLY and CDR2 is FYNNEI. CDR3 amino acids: CASGAIELHTEAFF. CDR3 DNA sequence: TGTGCCAGCGGGGCCATTGAGTTACACACTGAAGCTTTCTTT.

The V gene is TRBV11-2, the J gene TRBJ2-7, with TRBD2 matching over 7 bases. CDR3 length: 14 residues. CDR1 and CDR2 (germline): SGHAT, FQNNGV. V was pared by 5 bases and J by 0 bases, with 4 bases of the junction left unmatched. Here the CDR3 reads CASSISGVSYEQYF. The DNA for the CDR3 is TGTGCCAGCAGCATCAGCGGGGTCTCCTACGAGCAGTACTTC.